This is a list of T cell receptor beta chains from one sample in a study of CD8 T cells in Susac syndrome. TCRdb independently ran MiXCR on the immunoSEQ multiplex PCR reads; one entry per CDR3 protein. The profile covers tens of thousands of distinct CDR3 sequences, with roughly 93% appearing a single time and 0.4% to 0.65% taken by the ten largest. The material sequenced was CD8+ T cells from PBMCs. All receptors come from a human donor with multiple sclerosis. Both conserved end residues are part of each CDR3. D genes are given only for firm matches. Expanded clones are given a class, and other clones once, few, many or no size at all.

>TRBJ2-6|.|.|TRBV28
CASSYRAGANVLTF
TGTGCCAGCAGTTACAGGGCTGGGGCCAACGTCCTGACTTTC
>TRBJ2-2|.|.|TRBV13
CASSLHTGVGTGELFF
TGTGCCAGCAGCTTACATACAGGCGTTGGCACCGGGGAGCTGTTTTTT
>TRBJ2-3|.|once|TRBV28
CASSLSQTTQYF
TGTGCCAGCAGTTTAAGCCAAACGACGCAGTATTTT
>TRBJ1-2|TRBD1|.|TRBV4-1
CASSQVDRVDYGYTF
TGCGCCAGCAGCCAAGTCGACAGGGTCGACTATGGCTACACCTTC
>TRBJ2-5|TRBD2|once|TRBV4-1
CASSQDPGLAGGRLFGTQYF
TGCGCCAGCAGCCAGGACCCGGGACTAGCGGGGGGACGGCTATTCGGGACCCAGTACTTC
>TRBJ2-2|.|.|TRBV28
CASSLGENTGELFF
TGTGCCAGCAGTCTCGGGGAGAACACCGGGGAGCTGTTTTTT
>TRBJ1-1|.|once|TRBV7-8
CASSPPSSYTEAFF
TGTGCCAGCAGCCCCCCATCGAGTTACACTGAAGCTTTCTTT
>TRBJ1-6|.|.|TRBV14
CASSVKSSSYNSPLHF
TGTGCCAGCAGCGTGAAGAGCAGCTCCTATAATTCACCCCTCCACTTT
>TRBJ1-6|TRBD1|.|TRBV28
CASSLGAGQGFSYNSPLHF
TGTGCCAGCAGCCTGGGAGCGGGACAGGGTTTCTCCTATAATTCACCCCTCCACTTT
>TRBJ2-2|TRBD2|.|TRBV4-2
CASSQDQLAGAGELFF
TGTGCCAGCAGCCAAGATCAACTAGCGGGGGCCGGGGAGCTGTTTTTT
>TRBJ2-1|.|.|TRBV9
CASSVGTDSYNEQFF
TGTGCCAGCAGCGTAGGGACAGATTCCTACAATGAGCAGTTCTTC
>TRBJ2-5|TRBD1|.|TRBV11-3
CASSSYRGQETQYF
TGTGCCAGCAGCTCTTACAGGGGTCAAGAGACCCAGTACTTC
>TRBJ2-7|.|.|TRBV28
CASSFSSASTLKQYF
TGTGCCAGCAGTTTCTCTAGCGCCTCTACGCTCAAGCAGTACTTC
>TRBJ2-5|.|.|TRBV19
CASSIELEMYQETQYF
TGTGCCAGTAGTATTGAACTAGAGATGTACCAAGAGACCCAGTACTTC
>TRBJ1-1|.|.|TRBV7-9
CASSRGDTNTEAFF
TGTGCCAGCAGCCGGGGGGATACGAACACTGAAGCTTTCTTT
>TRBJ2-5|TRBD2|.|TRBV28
CASSLVLAGAETQYF
TGTGCCAGCAGTTTAGTACTAGCGGGGGCGGAGACCCAGTACTTC
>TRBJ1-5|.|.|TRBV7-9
CASSLFLGQPQHF
TGTGCCAGCAGCTTATTTCTGGGTCAGCCCCAGCATTTT
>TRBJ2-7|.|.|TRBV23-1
CASSPLRRGSSYEQYF
TGCGCCAGCAGTCCCCTACGGAGGGGCAGCTCCTACGAGCAGTACTTC